This TCR beta chain was found in a study of PD-1 blockade in classical Hodgkin lymphoma. Produced via immunoSEQ multiplex PCR; TCRdb's table is partial and in-frame only. The sample yields 4,500 to 6,500 clones, around 87% seen once. Indicated time point: newly diagnosed, previously untreated cHL patient sample. Magnetic negative selection isolated CD8+ T cells from thawed PBMCs. Comments on this clone: What it binds is not known.

Findings of the study overall: At baseline, newly diagnosed patients reportedly showed less TCR diversity than healthy donors.

This clonotype originated in a human donor with classical Hodgkin lymphoma. What was sequenced was CD8+ T cells from blood.

In nucleotides, the CDR3 is TGTGCCAGCACCGGACAGGGGGCTAATGAAAAACTGTTTTTT. Protein sequence: CASTGQGANEKLFF. This chain joins TRBV27 and TRBJ1-4, with 10 bases that match TRBD1. The junction had 2 bases not matched to a gene; V was cut back by 7 bases and J by 3 bases. The CDR3 consists of 14 residues. The V gene's germline CDR1 is MNHEY and CDR2 SMNVEV (reference sequence).